This is a list of T cell receptor beta chains from one sample in a study of T cell repertoires in cytomegalovirus infection. Each CDR3 protein gets one entry after TCRdb re-called the reads with MiXCR. The sample holds approximately 750,000 distinct CDR3 sequences, roughly 36% seen once. Sequencing used PBMCs. The origin of the receptors is a human donor in good health (CMV status not recorded). Some clones in this sample may be carry-over from other donors' samples. Both conserved end residues are part of each CDR3. Each record gives: clone size, V gene, J gene, D gene, CDR3 length, CDR3 protein, CDR3 DNA. The D gene is left open where the match is weak. Not every row has a clone size; where given, it reads once, few, many or a size class.

>.|TRBV27|TRBJ1-1|.|14
CASSFWGDNTEAFF
TGTGCCAGCAGTTTTTGGGGCGACAACACTGAAGCTTTCTTT
>few|TRBV6-2/TRBV6-3|TRBJ1-5|.|17
CASSYWQGRVSNQPQHF
TGTGCCAGCAGTTACTGGCAGGGAAGGGTTAGCAATCAGCCCCAGCATTTT
>many|TRBV7-2|TRBJ1-4|.|14
CASSLAGAGEKLFF
TGTGCCAGCAGCTTGGCAGGGGCCGGGGAAAAACTGTTTTTT
>.|TRBV2|TRBJ2-2|.|14
CASKNGVNTGELFF
TGTGCCAGCAAAAACGGGGTAAACACCGGGGAGCTGTTTTTT
>few|TRBV19|TRBJ1-2|TRBD1|17
CASSTPGQIPLYRGYTF
TGTGCCAGTAGTACGCCGGGACAGATACCACTATACCGGGGCTACACCTTC
>many|TRBV7-8|TRBJ2-1|TRBD2|18
CASNQGLAGDSSYNEQFF
TGTGCCAGCAACCAAGGACTAGCGGGAGATAGTTCCTACAATGAGCAGTTCTTC
>.|TRBV5-1|TRBJ1-1|.|15
CASSLEAQGGTEAFF
TGCGCCAGCAGCTTGGAAGCCCAGGGAGGAACTGAAGCTTTCTTT
>.|TRBV6-8|TRBJ2-1|.|13
CASRPMGGHEQFF
TGTGCCAGCCGTCCTATGGGGGGGCATGAGCAGTTCTTC
>few|TRBV15|TRBJ1-2|TRBD1|15
CATSSEPGQYSRYTF
TGTGCCACCAGCAGTGAACCGGGACAGTACTCTCGCTACACCTTC
>.|TRBV28|TRBJ1-2|TRBD1|14
CASSDRQGRAGYTF
TGTGCCAGCAGTGACCGACAGGGAAGGGCTGGCTACACCTTC
>few|TRBV4-1|TRBJ1-1|TRBD1|15
CASSQFRGQNTEAFF
TGCGCCAGCAGCCAATTTAGGGGGCAGAACACTGAAGCTTTCTTT
>few|TRBV12-3/TRBV12-4|TRBJ1-6|.|13
CASSLTINSPLHF
TGTGCCAGCAGTTTAACAATTAATTCACCCCTCCACTTT
>many|TRBV7-2|TRBJ1-5|.|15
CASSLALGSNQPQHF
TGTGCCAGCAGCTTGGCTCTAGGGAGCAATCAGCCCCAGCATTTT
>.|TRBV7-9|TRBJ1-4|.|11
CASRDFEKLFF
TGTGCCAGCCGGGATTTTGAAAAACTGTTTTTT
>few|TRBV7-9|TRBJ1-2|.|15
CASSLAGDSHYGYTF
TGTGCCAGCAGCTTAGCCGGCGACAGCCACTATGGCTACACCTTC
>.|TRBV24-1|TRBJ1-4|TRBD1|14
CARTPGQGAEKLFF
TGTGCCAGGACGCCGGGACAGGGGGCTGAAAAACTGTTTTTT
>.|TRBV12-3/TRBV12-4|TRBJ1-4|.|13
CASSLRGNEKLFF
TGTGCCAGCAGTTTGCGGGGAAATGAAAAACTGTTTTTT
>.|TRBV28|TRBJ2-7|.|14
CASSFAGHSGEQYF
TGTGCCAGCAGTTTTGCGGGACATTCGGGCGAGCAGTACTTC
>.|TRBV12-3/TRBV12-4|TRBJ2-5|.|13
CASRLAGFETQYF
TGTGCCAGCAGACTAGCAGGGTTCGAGACCCAGTACTTC
>once|TRBV29-1|TRBJ2-7|.|13
CSVEGGVAYEQYF
TGCAGCGTTGAAGGGGGGGTAGCCTACGAGCAGTACTTC
>.|TRBV7-9|TRBJ2-2|.|15
CASTLRESPTGELFF
TGTGCCAGCACCCTCCGAGAAAGCCCCACCGGGGAGCTGTTTTTT
>once|TRBV6-6|TRBJ2-7|TRBD2|13
CAIGEGLAYEQYF
TGTGCCATAGGGGAGGGACTAGCATACGAGCAGTACTTC
>.|TRBV7-8|TRBJ2-3|TRBD2|14
CASILAGRTDTQYF
TGTGCCAGCATCTTAGCGGGGCGGACAGATACGCAGTATTTT
>many|TRBV7-6|TRBJ1-1|TRBD1|15
CASSLAGRGLAEAFF
TGTGCCAGCAGCTTAGCGGGTAGGGGGCTTGCTGAAGCTTTCTTT
>few|TRBV7-6|TRBJ2-1|.|12
CASSGAGNEQFF
TGTGCCAGCAGCGGGGCGGGCAATGAGCAGTTCTTC
>.|TRBV14|TRBJ2-3|TRBD1|18
CASSQTRDRVKVTDTQYF
TGTGCCAGCAGCCAAACCCGGGACAGGGTCAAGGTGACAGATACGCAGTATTTT